The 23 T cell receptor beta chains given below trace back to one sample, sequenced in a study of T-cell reconstitution after alpha-beta-depleted transplantation in children. Preparing the TCRbeta library involved the use of unique molecular identifiers. TCRdb independently ran MiXCR on the PCR reads; one entry per CDR3 protein. In the table there are some 240,000 distinct CDR3 sequences, over 9.5% of which are singletons. The sequencing used PBMCs from the stem cell graft donor, collected from the stem cell graft. Receptor source: a human donor who donated a stem cell graft to a child with SCID.

This clonotype was observed at least ten times. The chain couples TRBV7-8 to TRBJ2-1; 8 bases fit TRBD1. The V segment lost 5 bases and the J segment 13 bases; nucleotides outside the gene matches: 31. CDR3 length equals 20 residues. CDR1 and CDR2 from the germline V gene are SGHVS and FQNEAQ. CDR3 protein: CASSPRSIRTKKPGQVSQFF. In DNA form, the CDR3 reads TGTGCCAGCAGCCCCCGCTCTATAAGAACCAAAAAACCGGGACAGGTCTCCCAGTTCTTC.

There are many counts of this clonotype. V is TRBV20-1 and J is TRBJ1-5; D is possibly TRBD1 (5 bases). The CDR3 has 13 residues. V dropped 6 bases and J dropped 1 base, with 10 bases sitting between them. Germline V gives CDR1 DFQATT, CDR2 SNEGSKA (reference sequence). The CDR3 reads CSALGGSNQPQHF. CDR3 nucleotides: TGCAGTGCCCTCGGGGGAAGCAATCAGCCCCAGCATTTT.

With regard to this clonotype: Its ends do not fully match the called genes, so a read error is possible. The chain carries TRBV20-1 and TRBJ1-5, with TRBD1 matching over 10 bases. The CDR3 sequence is 17 residues long. The germline V gene encodes CDR1 DFQATT and CDR2 SNEGSKA (reference sequence). CDR3 loop: CCALPDRGANSNQPQHF. The CDR3 DNA is TGCTGTGCTCTCCCGGACAGGGGGGCTAATAGCAATCAGCCCCAGCATTTT.

This clonotype has at least ten counts. The V call is TRBV18, the J call TRBJ2-3, with 10 nucleotides matching TRBD2. Germline V lookup: CDR1 KGHSH, CDR2 LQKENI. This CDR3 comprises 15 residues. V gave up 3 bases and J gave up 0 bases; unmatched junction bases: 0. The CDR3 here is CASSPTSGSTDTQYF. The CDR3 DNA follows: TGTGCCAGCTCACCGACTAGCGGGAGCACAGATACGCAGTATTTT.

Ten or more counts support this clonotype. The chain joins TRBV12-3 or TRBV12-4 to TRBJ2-1, with TRBD1 matching over 7 bases. CDR3 length: 15 amino acids. V shed 5 bases and J 4 bases; nucleotides not matched to a gene: 8. The CDR3 bases are TGTGCCAGCAGTACAGGGGCTAGTAAGTACAATGAGCAGTTCTTC. Residues: CASSTGASKYNEQFF.

The table lists this clonotype with many counts. This chain connects TRBV7-2 to TRBJ2-1; a weak D match, TRBD1 (5 bases). The CDR3 has 15 residues. Germline lookup yields CDR1 SGHTA and CDR2 FQGNSA. Trimming took off 1 base at V and 3 bases at J, with 10 bases between the two ends. CDR3 DNA: TGTGCCAGCAGCTTAGGGGGCCCACGCTACAATGAGCAGTTCTTC. It encodes CASSLGGPRYNEQFF.

This clonotype was counted ten times or more. The V gene is TRBV4-1, the J gene TRBJ2-7; the match to TRBD2 covers 12 bases. The CDR3 is made up of 15 amino acids. V was clipped by 3 bases and J by 2 bases; unmatched bases: 2. In germline, CDR1 is MGHRA, CDR2 YSYEKL. CDR3 sequence reads: CASSHPSGGAYEQYF. The CDR3 nucleotides are TGCGCCAGCAGCCATCCTAGCGGGGGGGCCTACGAGCAGTACTTC.

This clonotype was seen repeatedly, ten times or more. This chain uses TRBV6-5 with TRBJ2-7; D possibly uses TRBD1 or TRBD2 (5 bases each). Germline lookup yields CDR1 MNHEY and CDR2 SVGAGI. V lost 0 bases and J 7 bases, leaving 7 bases between the germline ends. The CDR3 consists of 12 residues. The CDR3 here is CASSYSGVEQYF. DNA of the CDR3: TGTGCCAGCAGTTACTCGGGGGTTGAGCAGTACTTC.

This clonotype has at least ten counts. The rearrangement links TRBV10-3 to TRBJ1-2, with 7 bases that match TRBD1. The V segment lost 7 bases and the J segment 2 bases; nucleotides outside the gene matches: 4. The CDR3 is made up of 13 amino acids. In germline, CDR1 is ENHRY, CDR2 SYGVKD. The CDR3 DNA is TGTGCCATCACCGGACAGGACAACTATGGCTACACCTTC. Translating gives CAITGQDNYGYTF.

This clonotype was found a few times. V is TRBV18 and J is TRBJ1-4; D remains ambiguous. CDR1 KGHSH and CDR2 LQKENI come from the germline V gene. The CDR3 runs to 16 residues. The V and J ends lost 1 base and 5 bases respectively, with 14 bases between them. CDR3 residues: CASSPRMAERNEKLFF. The CDR3 nucleotides are TGTGCCAGCTCACCACGGATGGCCGAGCGGAATGAAAAACTGTTTTTT.

This clonotype was recorded at least ten times. This CDR3 is CASSPVWPGEVSNKRKNEKLFF. The DNA for the CDR3 is TGCGCCAGCAGCCCTGTCTGGCCGGGTGAGGTGTCAAATAAGAGAAAGAATGAAAAACTGTTTTTT. This sequence joins TRBV5-1 and TRBJ1-4, with D unclear. CDR1 is SGHRS, CDR2 YFSETQ, per germline. Trimming pared 4 bases from V and 5 bases from J, leaving 36 bases between. The CDR3 is 22 amino acids.

This clonotype has a count of ten or more. The gene calls are TRBV5-6 and TRBJ1-6; D not resolved. This CDR3 is 12 amino acids long. Germline-derived CDR1 and CDR2 are SGHDT and YYEEEE. The V gene lost 4 bases and the J gene lost 18 bases, with 17 bases spanning the gap. The CDR3 region is CASSIGVSLAHF. Written as DNA, the CDR3 is TGTGCCAGCAGCATCGGGGTATCATTGGCCCACTTT.

The chain uses TRBV3-1 and TRBJ2-6; 8 nucleotides match TRBD1. This CDR3 has 19 residues. CDR1 and CDR2 from the germline V gene are LGHDT and YNNKEL (reference sequence). After removal of 7 bases from V and 0 bases from J, the junction contained 14 bases not matched to a gene. DNA for the CDR3: TGTGCCAGCACCAAGCAGGTAGGGACAGGACACTCTGGGGCCAACGTCCTGACTTTC. Protein product: CASTKQVGTGHSGANVLTF.

This clonotype has a count of ten or more. The chain couples TRBV7-3 to TRBJ2-5; possible D gene TRBD1, 5 bases. CDR1 is SGHTA and CDR2 is FQGTGA in the germline V gene. The CDR3 covers 14 residues. The ends were cut back, 5 bases at V and 2 bases at J, with 12 bases in the middle. This chain's CDR3 is CASSPGYPQETQYF. DNA for the CDR3: TGTGCCAGCAGCCCAGGGTACCCTCAAGAGACCCAGTACTTC.

This clonotype has ten or more counts. V and J are TRBV5-1 and TRBJ2-7; D remains unclear. The CDR3 sequence is 15 residues long. CDR1 and CDR2 from the germline V gene are SGHRS and YFSETQ. Trimming took off 0 bases at V and 0 bases at J, with 10 bases between the two ends. The CDR3 loop reads CASSLGPGSSYEQYF. As DNA, the CDR3 is TGCGCCAGCAGCTTGGGGCCAGGTAGCTCCTACGAGCAGTACTTC.

This clonotype was recorded a few times. The chain links TRBV20-1 to TRBJ1-1; no clear D gene. This CDR3 has 15 residues. Trimming took 3 bases from V and 0 from J, leaving 14 bases between them. Germline CDR1 DFQATT, CDR2 SNEGSKA (reference sequence). DNA for the CDR3: TGCAGTGCTAGCTTATTAGTCCCTTTGAACACTGAAGCTTTCTTT. Its translation is CSASLLVPLNTEAFF.

This clonotype was recorded many times. The rearrangement links TRBV20-1 to TRBJ2-5, with a possible D match to TRBD2 (6 bases). The length of the CDR3 is 12 residues. The germline V gene encodes CDR1 DFQATT and CDR2 SNEGSKA (reference sequence). V lost 5 bases and J 5 bases, leaving 12 bases between the germline ends. CDR3 sequence (DNA): TGCAGTGCTGGGGGGAGTCGTGAGACCCAGTACTTC. This translates into CSAGGSRETQYF.

The V call is TRBV12-3 or TRBV12-4, the J call TRBJ1-5; a weak D match, TRBD1 (6 bases). Trimming cost V 3 bases and J 6 bases, with 15 bases left between them. The CDR3 totals 15 residues. The CDR3 here is CASSLGGGAGQPQHF. CDR3 nucleotides: TGTGCCAGCAGTTTGGGAGGGGGGGCGGGTCAGCCCCAGCATTTT.

This clonotype was seen repeatedly, ten times or more. The chain combines TRBV7-8 with TRBJ1-1, with a possible D match to TRBD1 (5 bases). Germline V gene data show CDR1 as SGHVS and CDR2 as FQNEAQ. V was clipped by 7 bases and J by 6 bases, with 12 bases between them. The CDR3 has 12 residues. The CDR3 DNA reads TGTGCCAGCACCGGGGGTGGGCCTGAAGCTTTCTTT. Amino acid sequence: CASTGGGPEAFF.

This clonotype was counted ten times or more. This chain uses TRBV9 with TRBJ2-3; 7 bases fit TRBD1. The CDR3 sequence is 16 residues long. Germline lookup yields CDR1 SGDLS and CDR2 YYNGEE. V shed 0 bases, J shed 0 bases, and the junction held 4 bases outside the gene matches. The CDR3 region has the DNA TGTGCCAGCAGCGTAGGAGGGGGCTCTAGCACAGATACGCAGTATTTT. Translation gives CASSVGGGSSTDTQYF.

J is TRBJ2-6 and V is TRBV18; a weak D match, TRBD1 (5 bases). Trimming cost V 2 bases and J 0 bases, with 8 bases left between them. The germline V gene has CDR1 KGHSH and CDR2 LQKENI. CDR3 length equals 16 residues. In DNA, the CDR3 is TGTGCCAGCTCACCAGGACAATACTCTGGGGCCAACGTCCTGACTTTC. Its protein is CASSPGQYSGANVLTF.

This clonotype has a count of ten or more. The chain links TRBV7-6 to TRBJ1-3; 8 bases fit TRBD1. The V and J ends lost 2 bases and 7 bases, in that order; junction bases with no gene match: 10. This CDR3 is built from 16 residues. The germline V gene encodes CDR1 SGHVS and CDR2 FNYEAQ. Here the CDR3 reads CASSLTGQGLGNTIYF. The DNA of the CDR3 is TGTGCCAGCAGCTTAACAGGACAGGGTTTAGGGAACACCATATATTTT.

This clonotype has at least ten counts. The chain couples TRBV12-3 or TRBV12-4 to TRBJ1-1; maybe TRBD1 (5 bases). Trimming left V 8 bases short and J 9 bases short, with 16 bases between. There are 12 residues in the CDR3. CDR3 in DNA: TGTGCCAGCTCTGATGGAGGGGCGAAAGCTTTCTTT. This codes for CASSDGGAKAFF.